This T cell receptor beta chain was recorded in a study of blood T cell repertoires in COVID-19. On the study more broadly: The United States, Italy and Spain were the sources of the acute and convalescent COVID-19 samples. Nucleic acid was either cDNA or gDNA, and it came from T cells, B-cell-depleted T cells, or PBMCs.

While infection was still active, Seattle patients were enrolled and then followed longitudinally. This CDR3 contains 16 residues. Looked up from germline, CDR1 is SGHKS and CDR2 is YYEKEE (reference sequence). Trimming at V came to 4 bases and at J to 4 bases, leaving 9 bases not matched to a gene. Source study methods: The assay estimated nucleated cells by amplifying reference gene primers. The repertoire was sequenced with immunoSEQ multiplex PCR; TCRdb's copy has only in-frame clones and lacks some. V and J calls and clone size are as listed in that table; D and trimming were resolved from the DNA. The sample includes about 160,000 clones, more than 65% of them seen just once.

The clonotype originates from an older woman with COVID-19, enrolled during active disease. Material for sequencing was peripheral blood. The chain has TRBV5-5 and TRBJ2-2; 8 bases agree with TRBD1. CDR3 nucleotide sequence: TGTGCCAGCAGCCCGGGTTCGGACAGGGTCACCGGGGAGCTGTTTTTT. Its translation: CASSPGSDRVTGELFF.